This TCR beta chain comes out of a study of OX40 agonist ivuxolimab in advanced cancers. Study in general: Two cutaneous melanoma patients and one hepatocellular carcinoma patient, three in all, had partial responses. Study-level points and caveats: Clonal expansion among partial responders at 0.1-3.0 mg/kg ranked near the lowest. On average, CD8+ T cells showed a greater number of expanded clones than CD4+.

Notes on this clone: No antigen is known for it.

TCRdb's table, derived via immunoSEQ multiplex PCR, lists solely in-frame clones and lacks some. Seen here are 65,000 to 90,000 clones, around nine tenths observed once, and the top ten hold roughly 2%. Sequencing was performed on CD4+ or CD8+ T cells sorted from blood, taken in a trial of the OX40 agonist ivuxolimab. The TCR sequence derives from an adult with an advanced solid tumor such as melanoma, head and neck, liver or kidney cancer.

This CDR3 is CASSLRYNEQFF. Here the CDR3 DNA reads TGTGCCAGCAGTTTAAGGTACAATGAGCAGTTCTTC. V is TRBV28 and J is TRBJ2-1; no reliable D call. V was shortened by 2 bases and J by 4 bases, with 3 bases between the two germline ends. Germline CDR1 is MDHEN and CDR2 is SYDVKM. CDR3 size: 12 residues. Full variable domain (missing parts from reference TRBV28 and TRBJ2-1): DVKVTQSSRYLVKRTGEKVFLECVQDMDHENMFWYRQDPGLGLRLIYFSYDVKMKEKGDIPEGYSVSREKKERFSLILESASTNQTSMYLCASSLRYNEQFFGPGTRLTVL.